These T cell receptor beta chains were read from a single sample in a study of T cell responses to AZD1222 COVID-19 vaccine. TCRdb keeps only in-frame clones here, not all; method: immunoSEQ multiplex PCR. In the table there are some 140,000 clones, 93% of which are singletons. Specimen: peripheral blood, collected on day 0 of AZD1222 vaccination. These receptors all stem from an adult in good health. CDR3s leave out the opening cysteine and the closing phenylalanine or tryptophan. The order of the fields is J gene, V gene, CDR3 protein.

>TRBJ2-2|TRBV4-1
ASSQVGSDGELF
>TRBJ1-6|TRBV28
ASSVGGSYNSPLH
>TRBJ2-7|TRBV7-9
ASSLESFRTGIYEQY
>TRBJ2-6|TRBV6-5
ASLPEGANVLT
>TRBJ2-7|TRBV4-1
ASSPAQRAYEQY
>TRBJ1-1|TRBV10-3
AISEGRGAF
>TRBJ2-7|TRBV27
ASRRAGVSYEQY
>TRBJ2-7|TRBV6-2/TRBV6-3
ASTPRAGVTYEQY
>TRBJ1-5|TRBV5-1
ASSLVGETGQPQH
>TRBJ1-2|TRBV4-3
ASSPGRAAKDGYT
>TRBJ1-5|TRBV19
ASSREPGTNTRPNQPQH
>TRBJ2-3|TRBV4-2
ASSQKKDRGAGTQY
>TRBJ2-7|TRBV7-8
ASSLAPGNYEQY
>TRBJ2-4|TRBV5-8
ASTPRLIQY
>TRBJ1-5|TRBV19
ASIGGLNQPQH
>TRBJ1-2|TRBV6-5
ASNGYGYT
>TRBJ2-7|TRBV9
ASSVGGGISYEQY
>TRBJ1-1|TRBV7-8
ASSLGGGSMNTEAF
>TRBJ1-5|TRBV18
ASSRYGQPQH
>TRBJ1-5|TRBV6-6
ASSYPRQPQH
>TRBJ2-1|TRBV2
ASSPAGSYNEQF
>TRBJ1-1|TRBV5-1
ASSSGLRDEAF
>TRBJ1-6|TRBV12-3/TRBV12-4
ATGAGGISPLH
>TRBJ1-2|TRBV2
ASSETLALNYGYT
>TRBJ2-7|TRBV6-5
ASSYSEAGVYEQY
>TRBJ1-4|TRBV28
ASSLRGSLNEKLF
>TRBJ1-1|TRBV28
ASSFVYTEAF
>TRBJ2-2|TRBV7-2
ASSLTSGRARGGELF
>TRBJ2-3|TRBV5-4
ASSSPPSTDTQY
>TRBJ2-2|TRBV18
ASSPSGVGELF
>TRBJ2-5|TRBV7-2
ASSPHWGETQY
>TRBJ2-1|TRBV9
ANKEGLSIDEQF
>TRBJ2-7|TRBV10-1
ASSESGRGLAGGEQY
>TRBJ2-2|TRBV6-2/TRBV6-3
ASSYTPLRVDNTGELF
>TRBJ2-1|TRBV27
AIAGTSGPSDEQF
>TRBJ2-5|TRBV27
ASSPQGGASQETQY
>TRBJ2-2|TRBV5-5
ASTPLRGQGLRELF
>TRBJ2-1|TRBV7-3
ASNAGGNEQF
>TRBJ1-3|TRBV6-5
ASTRPYSGNTIY
>TRBJ2-5|TRBV5-4
ASSIYQETQY
>TRBJ1-3|TRBV2
AGPGTGVVDSGNTIY
>TRBJ2-1|TRBV18
ASSPDRATYNEQF
>TRBJ1-4|TRBV7-9
ASSGQTAEKLF
>TRBJ2-1|TRBV4-1
ASSQAGTAYNEQF
>TRBJ2-7|TRBV28
ASRSFGLAETYEQY
>TRBJ1-1|TRBV4-1
ASSTLGGSEAF
>TRBJ1-2|TRBV5-6
ASSPGRPINYGYT
>TRBJ2-1|TRBV27
ATARQFSLLGSSYNEQF
>TRBJ2-5|TRBV29-1
SVVGTGASETQY
>TRBJ2-1|TRBV7-3
ASSLRGGMASNEQF
>TRBJ1-4|TRBV28
ASKVSNEKLF
>TRBJ1-5|TRBV19
ASSILVRGGNQPQH
>TRBJ1-2|TRBV7-6
AILANYGYT
>TRBJ2-7|TRBV6-1
ASSEAPSTTHEQY
>TRBJ2-1|TRBV28
ASSLTTGSPPYNEQF
>TRBJ1-5|TRBV4-3
ASSQDLSRDQPQH
>TRBJ1-5|TRBV27
ASSSGRNQPQH